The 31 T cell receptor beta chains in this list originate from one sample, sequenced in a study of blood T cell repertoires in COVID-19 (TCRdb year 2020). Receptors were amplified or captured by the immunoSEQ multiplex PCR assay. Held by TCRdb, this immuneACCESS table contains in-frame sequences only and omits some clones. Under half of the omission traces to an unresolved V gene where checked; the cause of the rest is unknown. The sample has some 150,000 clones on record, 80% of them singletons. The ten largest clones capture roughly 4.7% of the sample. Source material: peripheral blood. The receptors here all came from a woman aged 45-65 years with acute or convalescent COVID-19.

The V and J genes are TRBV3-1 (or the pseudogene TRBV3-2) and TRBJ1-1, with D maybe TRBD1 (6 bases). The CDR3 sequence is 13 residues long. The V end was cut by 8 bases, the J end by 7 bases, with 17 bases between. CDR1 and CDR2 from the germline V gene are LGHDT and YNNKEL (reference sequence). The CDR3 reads CASRHRALVEAFF. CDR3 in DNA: TGTGCCAGCCGTCACAGGGCCTTAGTTGAAGCTTTCTTT.

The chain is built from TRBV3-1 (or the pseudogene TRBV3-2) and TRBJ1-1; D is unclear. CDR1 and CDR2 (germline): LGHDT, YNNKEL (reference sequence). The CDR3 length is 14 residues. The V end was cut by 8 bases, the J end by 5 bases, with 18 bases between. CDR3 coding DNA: TGTGCCAGCCATAGCACCATGGCGAAAACTGAAGCTTTCTTT. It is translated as CASHSTMAKTEAFF.

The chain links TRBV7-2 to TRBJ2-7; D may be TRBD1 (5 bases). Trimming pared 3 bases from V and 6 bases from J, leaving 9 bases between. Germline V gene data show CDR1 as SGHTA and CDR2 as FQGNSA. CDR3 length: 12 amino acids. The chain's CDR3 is CASSLVGPEQYF. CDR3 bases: TGTGCCAGCAGCTTGGTGGGGCCCGAGCAGTACTTC.

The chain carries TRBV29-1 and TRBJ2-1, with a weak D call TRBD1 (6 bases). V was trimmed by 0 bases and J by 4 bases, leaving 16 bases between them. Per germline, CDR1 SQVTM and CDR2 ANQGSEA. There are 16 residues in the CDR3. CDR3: CSVEDQRDKIYNEQFF. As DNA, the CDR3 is TGCAGCGTTGAAGACCAAAGGGACAAAATTTACAATGAGCAGTTCTTC.

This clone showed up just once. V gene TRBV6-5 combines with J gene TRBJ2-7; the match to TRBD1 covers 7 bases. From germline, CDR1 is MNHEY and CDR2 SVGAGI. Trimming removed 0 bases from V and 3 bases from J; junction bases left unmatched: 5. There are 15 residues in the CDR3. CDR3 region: CASSYSGTDSYEQYF. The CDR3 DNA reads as TGTGCCAGCAGTTACTCTGGGACAGATAGCTACGAGCAGTACTTC.

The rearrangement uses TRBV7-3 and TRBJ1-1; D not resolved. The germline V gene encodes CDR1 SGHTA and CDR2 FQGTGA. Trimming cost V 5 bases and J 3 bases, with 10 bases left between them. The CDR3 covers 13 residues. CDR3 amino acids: CASSPVPYTEAFF. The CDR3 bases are TGTGCCAGCAGCCCGGTTCCGTACACTGAAGCTTTCTTT.

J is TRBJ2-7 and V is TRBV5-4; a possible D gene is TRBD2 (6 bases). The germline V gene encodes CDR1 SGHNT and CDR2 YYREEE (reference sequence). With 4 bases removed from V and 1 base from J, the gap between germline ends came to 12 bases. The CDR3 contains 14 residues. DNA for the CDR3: TGTGCCAGCAGCCTGATCGGGACTTCCTACGAGCAGTACTTC. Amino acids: CASSLIGTSYEQYF.

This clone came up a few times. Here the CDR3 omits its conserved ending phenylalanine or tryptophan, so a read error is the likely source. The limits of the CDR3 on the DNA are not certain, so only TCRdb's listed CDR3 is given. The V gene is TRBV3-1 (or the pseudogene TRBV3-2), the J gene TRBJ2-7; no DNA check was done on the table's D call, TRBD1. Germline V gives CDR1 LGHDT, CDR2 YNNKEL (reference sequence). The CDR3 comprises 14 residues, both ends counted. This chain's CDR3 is CASSQDAGARQFIL.

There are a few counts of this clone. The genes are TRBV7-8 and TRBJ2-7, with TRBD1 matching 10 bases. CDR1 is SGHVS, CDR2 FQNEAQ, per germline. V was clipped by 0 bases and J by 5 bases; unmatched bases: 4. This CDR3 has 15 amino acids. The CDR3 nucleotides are TGTGCCAGCAGCTTAGCGGGGACAGGGGCCCACGAGCAGTACTTC. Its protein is CASSLAGTGAHEQYF.

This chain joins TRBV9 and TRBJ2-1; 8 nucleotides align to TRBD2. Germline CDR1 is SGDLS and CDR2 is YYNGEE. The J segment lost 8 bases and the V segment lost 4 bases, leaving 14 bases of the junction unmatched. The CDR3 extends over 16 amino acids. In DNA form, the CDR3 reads TGTGCCAGCAGCCCTGGTGGGAGCGGGGGCGTTTATGAGCAGTTCTTC. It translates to CASSPGGSGGVYEQFF.

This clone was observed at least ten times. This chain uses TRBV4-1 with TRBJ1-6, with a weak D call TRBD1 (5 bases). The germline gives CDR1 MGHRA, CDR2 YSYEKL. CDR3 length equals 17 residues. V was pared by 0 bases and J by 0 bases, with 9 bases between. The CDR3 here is CASSQDGASSYNSPLHF. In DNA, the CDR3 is TGCGCCAGCAGCCAAGATGGGGCCAGCTCCTATAATTCACCCCTCCACTTT.

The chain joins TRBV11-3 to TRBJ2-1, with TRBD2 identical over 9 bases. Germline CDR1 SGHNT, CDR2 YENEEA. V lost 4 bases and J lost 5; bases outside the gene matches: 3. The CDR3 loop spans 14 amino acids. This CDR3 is CASSSGLAHNEQFF. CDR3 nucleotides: TGTGCCAGCAGCTCGGGACTAGCCCACAATGAGCAGTTCTTC. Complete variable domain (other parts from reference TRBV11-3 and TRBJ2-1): EAGVVQSPRYKIIEKKQPVAFWCNPISGHNTLYWYLQNLGQGPELLIRYENEEAVDDSQLPKDRFSAERLKGVDSTLKIQPAELGDSAVYLCASSSGLAHNEQFFGPGTRLTVL.

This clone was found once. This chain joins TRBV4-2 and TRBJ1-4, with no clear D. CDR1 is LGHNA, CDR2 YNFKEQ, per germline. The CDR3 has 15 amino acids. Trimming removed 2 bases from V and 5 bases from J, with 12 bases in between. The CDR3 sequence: CASSQYTGSNEKLFF. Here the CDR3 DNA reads TGTGCCAGCAGCCAATATACCGGTTCAAATGAAAAACTGTTTTTT.

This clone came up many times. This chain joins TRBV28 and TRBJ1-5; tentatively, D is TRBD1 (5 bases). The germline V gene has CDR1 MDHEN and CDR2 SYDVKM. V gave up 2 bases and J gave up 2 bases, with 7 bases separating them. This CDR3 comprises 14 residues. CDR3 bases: TGTGCCAGCAGTTTAATACAGGGCAATCAGCCCCAGCATTTT. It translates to CASSLIQGNQPQHF.

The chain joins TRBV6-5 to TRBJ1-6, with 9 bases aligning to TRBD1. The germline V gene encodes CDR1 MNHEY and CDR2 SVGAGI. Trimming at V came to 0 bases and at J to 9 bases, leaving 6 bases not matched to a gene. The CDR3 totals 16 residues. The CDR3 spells CASSYSGDRVGSPLHF. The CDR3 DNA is TGTGCCAGCAGTTACTCGGGGGACAGGGTTGGTTCACCCCTCCACTTT.

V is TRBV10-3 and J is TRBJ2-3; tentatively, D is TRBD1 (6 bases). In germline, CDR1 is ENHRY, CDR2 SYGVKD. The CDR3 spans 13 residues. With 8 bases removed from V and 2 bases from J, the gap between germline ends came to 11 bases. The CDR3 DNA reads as TGTGCCATCGGGGACACCTACACAGATACGCAGTATTTT. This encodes CAIGDTYTDTQYF.

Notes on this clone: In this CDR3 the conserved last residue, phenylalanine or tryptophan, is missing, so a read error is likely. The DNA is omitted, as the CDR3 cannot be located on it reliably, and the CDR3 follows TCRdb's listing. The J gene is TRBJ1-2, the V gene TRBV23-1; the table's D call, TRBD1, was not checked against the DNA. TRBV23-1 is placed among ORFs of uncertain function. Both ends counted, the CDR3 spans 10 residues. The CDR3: CASPRGRASV.

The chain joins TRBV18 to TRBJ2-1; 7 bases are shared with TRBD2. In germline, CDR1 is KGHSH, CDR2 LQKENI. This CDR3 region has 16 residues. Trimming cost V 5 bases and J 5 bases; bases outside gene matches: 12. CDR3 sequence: CASSDQVLATNNEQFF. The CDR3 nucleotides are TGTGCCAGCTCAGACCAGGTACTAGCGACGAACAATGAGCAGTTCTTC.

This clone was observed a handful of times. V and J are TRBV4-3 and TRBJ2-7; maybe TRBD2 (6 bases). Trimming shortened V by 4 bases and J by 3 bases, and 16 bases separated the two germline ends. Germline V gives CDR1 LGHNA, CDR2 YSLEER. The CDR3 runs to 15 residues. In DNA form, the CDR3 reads TGCGCCAGCAGCCGGGAGGCAGCGGGCAACTACGAGCAGTACTTC. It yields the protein CASSREAAGNYEQYF.

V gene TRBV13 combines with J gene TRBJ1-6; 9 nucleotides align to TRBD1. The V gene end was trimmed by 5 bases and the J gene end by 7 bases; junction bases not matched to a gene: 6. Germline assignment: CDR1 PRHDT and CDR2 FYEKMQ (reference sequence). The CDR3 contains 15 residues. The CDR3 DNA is TGTGCCAGCAGCCCTACAGGGGGCTCGAATTCACCCCTCCACTTT. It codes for CASSPTGGSNSPLHF.

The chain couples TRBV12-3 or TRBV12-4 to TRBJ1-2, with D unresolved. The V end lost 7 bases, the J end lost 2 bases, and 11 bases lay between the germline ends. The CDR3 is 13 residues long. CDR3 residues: CASISGENYGYTF. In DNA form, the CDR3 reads TGTGCCAGCATTAGTGGGGAGAACTATGGCTACACCTTC.

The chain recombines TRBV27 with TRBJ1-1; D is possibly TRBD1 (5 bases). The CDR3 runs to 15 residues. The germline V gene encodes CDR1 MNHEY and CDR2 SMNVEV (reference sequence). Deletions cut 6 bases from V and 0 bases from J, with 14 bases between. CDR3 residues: CASSLTAFMNTEAFF. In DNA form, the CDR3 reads TGTGCCAGCAGCTTGACAGCCTTCATGAACACTGAAGCTTTCTTT.

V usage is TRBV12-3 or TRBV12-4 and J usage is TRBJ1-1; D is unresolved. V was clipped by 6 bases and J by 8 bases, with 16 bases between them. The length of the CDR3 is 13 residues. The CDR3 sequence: CASRREGKREAFF. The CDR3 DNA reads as TGTGCCAGCAGAAGGGAGGGCAAACGGGAAGCTTTCTTT.

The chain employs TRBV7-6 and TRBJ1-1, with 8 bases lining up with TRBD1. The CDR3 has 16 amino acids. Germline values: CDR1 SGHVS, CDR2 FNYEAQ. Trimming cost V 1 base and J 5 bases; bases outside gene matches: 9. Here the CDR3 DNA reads TGTGCCAGCAGCTTAGGAGCGCAGGGGGCGCGTACTGAAGCTTTCTTT. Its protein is CASSLGAQGARTEAFF.

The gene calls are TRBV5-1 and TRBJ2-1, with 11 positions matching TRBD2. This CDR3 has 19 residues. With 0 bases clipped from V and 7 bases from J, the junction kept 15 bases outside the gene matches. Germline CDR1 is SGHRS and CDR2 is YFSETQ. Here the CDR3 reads CASSLAGTSGAWGRNEQFF. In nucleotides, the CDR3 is TGCGCCAGCAGCTTGGCTGGGACTAGCGGAGCCTGGGGGAGAAATGAGCAGTTCTTC.

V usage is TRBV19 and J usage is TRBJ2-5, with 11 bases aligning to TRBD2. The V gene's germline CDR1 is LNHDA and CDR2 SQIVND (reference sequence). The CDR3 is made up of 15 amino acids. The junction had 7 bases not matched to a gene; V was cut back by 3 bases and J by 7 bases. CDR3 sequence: CASSIILAGDGTQYF. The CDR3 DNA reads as TGTGCCAGTAGTATTATACTAGCGGGGGACGGGACCCAGTACTTC.

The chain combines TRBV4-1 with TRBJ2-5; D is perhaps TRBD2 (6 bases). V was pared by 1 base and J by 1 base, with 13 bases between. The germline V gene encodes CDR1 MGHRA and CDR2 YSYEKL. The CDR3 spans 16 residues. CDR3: CASSQGGWGLQETQYF. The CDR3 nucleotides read TGCGCCAGCAGCCAAGGTGGATGGGGACTCCAAGAGACCCAGTACTTC.

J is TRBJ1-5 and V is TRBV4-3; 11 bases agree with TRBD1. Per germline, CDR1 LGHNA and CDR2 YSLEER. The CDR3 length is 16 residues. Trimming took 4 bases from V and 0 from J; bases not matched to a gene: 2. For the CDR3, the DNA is TGCGCCAGCAGCCCGGGGACAGGGGGTAGCAATCAGCCCCAGCATTTT. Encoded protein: CASSPGTGGSNQPQHF.

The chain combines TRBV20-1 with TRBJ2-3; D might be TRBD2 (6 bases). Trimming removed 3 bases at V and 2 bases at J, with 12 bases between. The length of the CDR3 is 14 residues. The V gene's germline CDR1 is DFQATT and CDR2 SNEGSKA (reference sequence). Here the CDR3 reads CSASFSGTTDTQYF. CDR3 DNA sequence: TGCAGTGCTAGTTTTAGCGGAACCACAGATACGCAGTATTTT.

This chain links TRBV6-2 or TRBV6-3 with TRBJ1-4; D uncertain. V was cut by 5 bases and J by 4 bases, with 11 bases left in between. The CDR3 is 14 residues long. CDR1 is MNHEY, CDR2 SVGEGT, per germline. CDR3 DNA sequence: TGTGCCAGCAGTCGACGGGAGCTTAATGAAAAACTGTTTTTT. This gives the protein CASSRRELNEKLFF.

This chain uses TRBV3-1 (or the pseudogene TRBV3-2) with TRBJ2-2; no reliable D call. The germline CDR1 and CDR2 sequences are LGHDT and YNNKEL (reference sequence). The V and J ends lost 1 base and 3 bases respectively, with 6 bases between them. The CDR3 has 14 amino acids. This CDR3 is CASSQVPDTGELFF. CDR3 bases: TGTGCCAGCAGCCAAGTTCCAGACACCGGGGAGCTGTTTTTT.